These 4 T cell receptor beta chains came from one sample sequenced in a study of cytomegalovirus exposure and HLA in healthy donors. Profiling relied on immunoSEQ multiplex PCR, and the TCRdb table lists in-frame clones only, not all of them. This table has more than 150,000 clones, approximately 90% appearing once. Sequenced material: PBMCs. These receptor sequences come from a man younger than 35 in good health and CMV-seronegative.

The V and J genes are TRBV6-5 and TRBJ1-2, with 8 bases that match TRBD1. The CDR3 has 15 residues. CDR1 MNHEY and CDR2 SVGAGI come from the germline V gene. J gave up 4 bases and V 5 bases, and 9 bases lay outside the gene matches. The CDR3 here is CASSGRDRLGYGYTF. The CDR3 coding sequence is TGTGCCAGCAGTGGCCGGGACAGGCTGGGCTATGGCTACACCTTC.

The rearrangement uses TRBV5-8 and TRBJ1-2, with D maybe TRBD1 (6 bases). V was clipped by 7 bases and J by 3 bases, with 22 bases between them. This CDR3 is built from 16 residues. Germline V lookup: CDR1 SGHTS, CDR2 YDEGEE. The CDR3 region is CASPKRTGWYDYGYTF. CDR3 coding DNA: TGTGCCAGCCCTAAAAGAACAGGGTGGTACGACTATGGCTACACCTTC.

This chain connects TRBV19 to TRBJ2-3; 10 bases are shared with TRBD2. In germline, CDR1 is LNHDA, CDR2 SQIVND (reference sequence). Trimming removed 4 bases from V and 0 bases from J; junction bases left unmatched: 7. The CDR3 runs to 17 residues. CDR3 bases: TGTGCCAGTAGTACCCTTAGCGGGAGGTCTAGCACAGATACGCAGTATTTT. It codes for CASSTLSGRSSTDTQYF.

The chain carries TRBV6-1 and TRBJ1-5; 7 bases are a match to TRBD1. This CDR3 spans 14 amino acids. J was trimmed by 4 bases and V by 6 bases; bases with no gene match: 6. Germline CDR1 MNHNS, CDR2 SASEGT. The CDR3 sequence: CASRITGENQPQHF. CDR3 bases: TGTGCCAGCAGGATAACAGGGGAGAATCAGCCCCAGCATTTT.